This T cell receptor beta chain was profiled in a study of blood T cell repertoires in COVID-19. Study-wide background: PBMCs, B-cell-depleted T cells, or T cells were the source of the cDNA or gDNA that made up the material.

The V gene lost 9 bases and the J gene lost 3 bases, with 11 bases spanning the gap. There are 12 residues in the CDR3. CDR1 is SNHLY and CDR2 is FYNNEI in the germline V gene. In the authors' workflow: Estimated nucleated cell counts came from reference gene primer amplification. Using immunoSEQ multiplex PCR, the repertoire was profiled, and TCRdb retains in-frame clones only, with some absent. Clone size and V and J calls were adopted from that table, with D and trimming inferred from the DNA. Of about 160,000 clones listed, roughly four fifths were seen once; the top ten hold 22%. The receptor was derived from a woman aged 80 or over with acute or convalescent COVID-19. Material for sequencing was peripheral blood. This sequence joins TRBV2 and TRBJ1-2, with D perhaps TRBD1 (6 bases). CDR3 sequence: CARARGDYGYTF. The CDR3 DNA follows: TGTGCCAGAGCCAGGGGAGACTATGGCTACACCTTC.